A selection of T cell receptor beta chains follows, all from one sample in a study of shared clonotypes between healthy human individuals. Libraries were prepared by immunoSEQ multiplex PCR; TCRdb keeps only in-frame clonotypes and omits some of them. The sample carries roughly 1 million clones, approximately 76% recorded once. The sequenced sample consisted of memory CD4+ T cells sorted from blood. Source of these receptors: a young man in good health. Each CDR3 is given without its conserved first and last residue. Fields, in order: J gene, V gene, CDR3 protein.

TRBJ1-2	TRBV5-5	ASSPVWTGFYGYT
TRBJ2-3	TRBV28	ASSFDGVGDTQY
TRBJ2-3	TRBV27	ASTTGTSWGTDTQY
TRBJ1-5	TRBV30	AWSLGGRSNQPQH
TRBJ1-4	TRBV28	ASSIAGANEKLF
TRBJ2-3	TRBV30	AWSRQGPDTQY
TRBJ1-1	TRBV27	ASSLKGEAF
TRBJ1-4	TRBV12-5	ASGLGRGQEKLF
TRBJ1-6	TRBV11-2	ASSLDGSRTYNSPLH
TRBJ2-3	TRBV1	TSSQTLGRRVFTDTQY
TRBJ2-3	TRBV29-1	SVSGLAGADGTQY
TRBJ2-1	TRBV20-1	SAPVPSGAF
TRBJ1-6	TRBV5-8	ASSLTLLTGTWDSPLH
TRBJ1-6	TRBV5-6	ASSLPVGGSPLH
TRBJ2-7	TRBV13	ASSYGPIPNEQY
TRBJ1-3	TRBV6-1	ASSEDRANTIY
TRBJ1-1	TRBV19	ASSITGFGMGNTEAF
TRBJ1-2	TRBV28	ASSFVGAGYT
-	TRBV7-2	ASSSTGGYEQY
TRBJ2-7	TRBV6-1	ASSPGQTYEQY
TRBJ1-1	TRBV5-1	ASSAQGGNTEAF
TRBJ2-3	TRBV2	ASKGLAGGDTQY
-	TRBV10-3	ASNSGISSYEQY
TRBJ2-5	TRBV12-5	ASGLVIPPQY
TRBJ2-1	TRBV5-1	ASSLYGRESHNEQF
TRBJ1-6	TRBV27	ASSKRQSNSPLH
TRBJ1-3	TRBV10-1	ASTLGVSGNTIY
TRBJ2-3	TRBV7-7	ASSLSRPDTQY
TRBJ2-1	TRBV27	ASSGDRRTEQF
TRBJ1-6	TRBV11-2	ASSYKGTANSPLH
TRBJ2-4	TRBV7-2	ASSLSVAKNIQY
TRBJ1-4	TRBV5-1	ASSLDSTNEKLF
TRBJ2-2	TRBV5-1	ASSYSGVGTGELF
TRBJ2-5	TRBV7-7	ASRPTGGTQY
TRBJ2-2	TRBV6-1	ASSEFRGYRANTGELF
TRBJ2-5	TRBV5-1	ASSSGTGLVETQY
TRBJ2-7	TRBV10-1	ASSENFSGEQY
TRBJ2-1	TRBV20-1	SAPSSGQF
TRBJ2-7	TRBV10-3	AISEYGLVSRAYEQY
TRBJ1-3	TRBV4-2	ASSRGTGGGSGNTIY
TRBJ2-5	TRBV7-2	ASSIRDRHGETQY
TRBJ2-5	TRBV5-1	ASSLSGGQETQY
TRBJ1-2	TRBV27	ASSLAAGANGYT
TRBJ2-2	TRBV6-5	ASTTSGSTGELF
TRBJ2-3	TRBV25-1	ASSDPGSGGPDTQY
TRBJ2-7	TRBV5-6	ASSSNRRAYYEQY
TRBJ2-7	TRBV9	ASSVGGAGTLYEQY
TRBJ2-5	TRBV28	ASKTWDGHQETQY
TRBJ1-4	TRBV2	ASTPMASIFELF
TRBJ2-3	TRBV27	ASSPGSSARTDTQY
TRBJ2-1	TRBV7-3	ASSLLAGGYNEQF